This TCR beta chain was captured in a study of cytomegalovirus exposure and HLA in healthy donors. Study findings and constraints: Accurate HLA-A and HLA-B prediction from TCR beta sequences was reported for most subjects. Judged likely to be a sequencing artifact was a cluster of highly shared sequence variants.

60 Vbeta and 13 Jbeta primers were used in PCR. Here immunoSEQ multiplex PCR was the method, and the copy in TCRdb shows in-frame clones only, minus some. The sample's table shows under 95,000 clones. This CDR3 spans 13 amino acids. Deletions cut 4 bases from V and 5 bases from J, with 11 bases between. The germline gives CDR1 SEHNR, CDR2 FQNEAQ (reference sequence). As to this clone: The antigen remains undetermined.

Donors counted as nominally healthy when sampled, yet unrecorded immune exposures were likely. V gene TRBV7-9 combines with J gene TRBJ2-5; D perhaps matches TRBD2 (6 bases). The sequenced sample consisted of PBMCs. The origin of this receptor is a man between 18 and 29 years old in good health and CMV-seropositive. CDR3 sequence: CASSSGVPETQYF. The CDR3 DNA sequence: TGTGCCAGCAGCTCGGGGGTTCCGGAGACCCAGTACTTC.